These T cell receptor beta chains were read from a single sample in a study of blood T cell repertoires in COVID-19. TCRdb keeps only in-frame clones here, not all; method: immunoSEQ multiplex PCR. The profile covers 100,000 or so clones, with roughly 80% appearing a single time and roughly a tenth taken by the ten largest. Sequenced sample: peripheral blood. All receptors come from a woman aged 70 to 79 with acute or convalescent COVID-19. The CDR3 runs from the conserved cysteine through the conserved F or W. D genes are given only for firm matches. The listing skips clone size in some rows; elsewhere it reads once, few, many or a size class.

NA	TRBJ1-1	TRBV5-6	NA	TGTGCCAGCAGCCAAGGGACAGAAGCTTTCTTT	CASSQGTEAFF
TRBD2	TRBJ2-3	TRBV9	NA	TGTGCCAGCAGCGTAGGACTAGCGGGGGGAAAAACAGATACGCAGTATTTT	CASSVGLAGGKTDTQYF
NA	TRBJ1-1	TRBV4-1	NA	TGCGCCAGCAGCCCCCGCTCCTCGGCTGAAGCTTTCTTT	CASSPRSSAEAFF
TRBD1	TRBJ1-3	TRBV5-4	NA	TGTGCCAGCAGCTTACAGGGGGCGGAGGGAAACACCATATATTTT	CASSLQGAEGNTIYF
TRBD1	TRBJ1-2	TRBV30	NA	TGTGCCTGGAGTTCTATCGGGACAGGGGATGGCTACACCTTC	CAWSSIGTGDGYTF
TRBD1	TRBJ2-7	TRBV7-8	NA	TGTGCCAGCAGCCGAGAGGCGAGACAGGGGGCGAGGGAGCAGTACTTC	CASSREARQGAREQYF
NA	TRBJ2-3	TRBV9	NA	TGTGCCAGCAGCGTAGTTGCGGGTAACGGAGATACGCAGTATTTT	CASSVVAGNGDTQYF
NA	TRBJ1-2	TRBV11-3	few	TGTGCCAGCAGCTTAGCCAAGGCAGGCGGCTACACCTTC	CASSLAKAGGYTF
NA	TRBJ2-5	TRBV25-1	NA	TGTGCCAGCAGTGAAATAGTACAGGGCAGTTTAGAGACCCAGTACTTC	CASSEIVQGSLETQYF
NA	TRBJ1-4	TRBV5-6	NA	TGTGCCAGCAGCCGGCCCGGGGGGCACGTTAATGAAAAACTGTTTTTT	CASSRPGGHVNEKLFF
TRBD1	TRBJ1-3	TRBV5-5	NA	TGTGCCAGCAGCTTGGAAGGGCTTTTACAGGGGAAGAGCTCTGGAAACACCATATATTTT	CASSLEGLLQGKSSGNTIYF
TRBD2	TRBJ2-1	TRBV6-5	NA	TGTGCCAGCACCGGGGGGTATGAGCAGTTCTTC	CASTGGYEQFF
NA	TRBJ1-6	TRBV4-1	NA	TGCGCCAGCAGCCAAGAGGGCCGGACAGCGTATAATTCACCCCTCCACTTT	CASSQEGRTAYNSPLHF
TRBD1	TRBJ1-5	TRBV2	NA	TGTGCCAGCAATGGGGACAGTGCTCCGGTAGCCCAGCATTTT	CASNGDSAPVAQHF
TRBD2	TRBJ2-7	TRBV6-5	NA	TGTGCCAGCAACCAGGGACTAGCGGGGCTCTACGAGCAGTACTTC	CASNQGLAGLYEQYF
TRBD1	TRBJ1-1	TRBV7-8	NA	TGTGCCAGCAGCCCACGACAGGGATCTACGAACACTGAAGCTTTCTTT	CASSPRQGSTNTEAFF